A selection of T cell receptor beta chains follows, all from one sample in a study of T-cell reconstitution after alpha-beta-depleted transplantation in children. TCRdb used MiXCR to reprocess the PCR reads, holding one entry per CDR3 protein. The table includes fewer than 700,000 distinct CDR3 sequences, 23% detected once. The sequences come from PBMCs, mostly from graft donor cells, collected 360 days after TCRalphabeta/CD19-depleted stem cell transplant. These receptors were obtained from a boy younger than two who had a stem cell transplant for acute myeloid leukemia, so the T cells may come from the graft donor. CDR3s leave out the opening cysteine and the closing phenylalanine or tryptophan. Each record gives: V gene, D gene, J gene, CDR3 protein. A D gene is named only where the DNA matches it firmly.

TRBV12-3/TRBV12-4	NA	TRBJ1-2	ASRLSVPGPYGYT
TRBV7-9	NA	TRBJ2-7	ASSGGQQYEQY
TRBV7-2	TRBD1	TRBJ1-4	ASSKGTADYEKLF
TRBV4-3	NA	TRBJ2-7	ASSHKPAGEQY
TRBV4-1	TRBD1	TRBJ1-2	ASSQDPWTGGYT
TRBV20-1	TRBD1	TRBJ1-2	SAPDRGYGYT
TRBV20-1	TRBD2	TRBJ2-1	SATRGGPSSYNEQF
TRBV5-6	NA	TRBJ2-1	ASSIRQYNEQF
TRBV6-6	NA	TRBJ2-5	ASSGRGAETQY
TRBV15	NA	TRBJ2-5	ATSRDGSQGTQY
TRBV6-5	TRBD2	TRBJ2-5	ASSYRRGLVTETQY
TRBV5-1	NA	TRBJ2-1	ASSLGGRGDEQF
TRBV29-1	NA	TRBJ2-5	SVEGGSLQETQY
TRBV20-1	NA	TRBJ2-2	SASPRRGAGELF
TRBV20-1	NA	TRBJ1-4	SARNTKDTTNEKLF
TRBV20-1	NA	TRBJ2-1	SARGPLELPNEQF
TRBV4-3	NA	TRBJ2-1	ASSQGYVNEQF
TRBV5-1	NA	TRBJ2-4	ASSLPRGAKNIQY
TRBV12-3/TRBV12-4	TRBD1	TRBJ1-1	ASSLRKTGYAF
TRBV5-6	TRBD2	TRBJ2-1	ASSPGLASSTHNEQF